The 18 T cell receptor beta chains below all came from one sample that was sequenced in a study of CD8 T cells in Susac syndrome. The RNA input was about 0.5 to 1 ug, and it was reverse transcribed with random hexamers. Each CDR3 protein gets one entry after TCRdb re-called the immunoSEQ multiplex PCR reads with MiXCR. The table records 120,000 or so distinct CDR3 sequences, over 90% of them present only once. Sequenced material: CD8+ T cells from PBMCs. The receptors come from a human donor with Susac syndrome.

V and J are TRBV5-1 and TRBJ2-7; 7 nucleotides agree with TRBD1. Germline values: CDR1 SGHRS, CDR2 YFSETQ. The V and J ends lost 4 bases and 0 bases, in that order; junction bases with no gene match: 7. The CDR3 has 15 residues. CDR3 region: CASSPGTVHSYEQYF. CDR3 DNA sequence: TGCGCCAGCAGCCCGGGGACAGTCCACTCCTACGAGCAGTACTTC.

J is TRBJ2-6 and V is TRBV3-1; D is possibly TRBD1 (6 bases). The germline V gene has CDR1 LGHDT and CDR2 YNNKEL (reference sequence). V was trimmed by 5 bases and J by 0 bases, leaving 14 bases between them. The CDR3 sequence is 17 residues long. The CDR3 DNA is TGTGCCAGCAGCTCCCCGGGACATTACTCTGGGGCCAACGTCCTGACTTTC. Translation gives CASSSPGHYSGANVLTF.

J is TRBJ2-5 and V is TRBV4-3; no clear D. CDR1 and CDR2 (germline): LGHNA, YSLEER. This CDR3 is 14 amino acids long. The V and J ends lost 1 base and 2 bases respectively, with 8 bases between them. The CDR3 here is CASSQVPRQETQYF. CDR3 bases: TGCGCCAGCAGCCAAGTTCCGCGGCAAGAGACCCAGTACTTC.

J is TRBJ2-7 and V is TRBV4-1; no clear D. Trimming cost V 0 bases and J 6 bases, with 15 bases left between them. CDR1 is MGHRA and CDR2 is YSYEKL in the germline V gene. This CDR3 spans 15 amino acids. The DNA for the CDR3 is TGCGCCAGCAGCCAAGATTCTAGGGTGACGCGCGAGCAGTACTTC. It specifies CASSQDSRVTREQYF.

The rearrangement uses TRBV3-1 and TRBJ2-6, with D uncertain. V was trimmed by 0 bases and J by 0 bases, leaving 6 bases between them. The V gene's germline CDR1 is LGHDT and CDR2 YNNKEL (reference sequence). CDR3 length equals 16 residues. In DNA form, the CDR3 reads TGTGCCAGCAGCCAAGATTGGGCCTCTGGGGCCAACGTCCTGACTTTC. Translating it yields CASSQDWASGANVLTF.

The chain has TRBV9 and TRBJ2-1, with unresolved D. The CDR3 has 16 amino acids. Per germline, CDR1 SGDLS and CDR2 YYNGEE. The V gene lost 0 bases and the J gene lost 0 bases, with 10 bases spanning the gap. The CDR3 DNA reads as TGTGCCAGCAGCGTAGATTCGGCGAGCTCCTACAATGAGCAGTTCTTC. Protein sequence: CASSVDSASSYNEQFF.

Written as DNA, the CDR3 is TGTGCCAGCAACCAGGGAGGTGGGGCCAACGTCCTGACTTTC. Translating it yields CASNQGGGANVLTF. This sequence joins TRBV2 and TRBJ2-6, with D maybe TRBD2 (6 bases). Trimming pared 7 bases from V and 3 bases from J, leaving 10 bases between. The CDR3 is 14 amino acids. Germline lookup yields CDR1 SNHLY and CDR2 FYNNEI.

The genes are TRBV9 and TRBJ2-7; the D is unclear. This CDR3 spans 15 amino acids. Germline CDR1 is SGDLS and CDR2 is YYNGEE. Between the trimmed V and J ends, which lost 0 bases and 2 bases, there was a span of 12 bases. The CDR3 sequence: CASSVGTDMAYEQYF. Here the CDR3 DNA reads TGTGCCAGCAGCGTAGGAACAGACATGGCCTACGAGCAGTACTTC.

The chain is built from TRBV23-1 and TRBJ1-6; unclear D gene. TRBV23-1 is known as an ORF, though its function is uncertain. Trimming took 4 bases from V and 9 from J, leaving 13 bases between them. The CDR3 extends over 14 amino acids. The CDR3 DNA is TGCGCCAGCAGTCGATCAAGAATGGGTTCACCCCTCCACTTT. Amino acids: CASSRSRMGSPLHF.

This sequence joins TRBV20-1 and TRBJ2-5; possible D gene TRBD2, 7 bases. CDR1 is DFQATT and CDR2 is SNEGSKA in the germline V gene (reference sequence). V shed 0 bases and J shed 3 bases, with 11 bases lying between them. The CDR3 is made up of 14 amino acids. The CDR3 DNA reads as TGCAGTGCTAGAGATCGGGGGGCAGAAGAGACCCAGTACTTC. Its protein product is CSARDRGAEETQYF.

V and J are TRBV6-6 and TRBJ2-5; weak D call: TRBD1 (5 bases). The germline V gene encodes CDR1 MNHNY and CDR2 SVGAGI (reference sequence). The CDR3 is 14 residues long. V was cut by 5 bases and J by 2 bases, with 12 bases left in between. The CDR3 loop reads CASSPTQGQETQYF. The CDR3 bases are TGTGCCAGCAGTCCCACTCAGGGTCAAGAGACCCAGTACTTC.

This chain joins TRBV6-5 and TRBJ2-3, with 7 bases lining up with TRBD1. The germline gives CDR1 MNHEY, CDR2 SVGAGI. The CDR3 consists of 15 residues. Trimming removed 1 base from V and 1 base from J; junction bases left unmatched: 2. The CDR3 nucleotides read TGTGCCAGCAGTTACTTGGGACAGCGCACAGATACGCAGTATTTT. Amino acid sequence: CASSYLGQRTDTQYF.

This clonotype is a singleton in its sample. The chain employs TRBV7-9 and TRBJ1-1; no definite D call. The V and J ends lost 1 base and 12 bases respectively, with 12 bases between them. The germline V gene has CDR1 SEHNR and CDR2 FQNEAQ (reference sequence). The CDR3 totals 12 residues. Written as DNA, the CDR3 is TGTGCCAGCAGCTTAGTTCCTCAGAACACTTTCTTT. Protein: CASSLVPQNTFF.

The chain has TRBV2 and TRBJ2-2; tentatively, D is TRBD1 (5 bases). The CDR3 is 13 amino acids. V was clipped by 6 bases and J by 3 bases, with 8 bases between them. The germline gives CDR1 SNHLY, CDR2 FYNNEI. CDR3 nucleotides: TGTGCCAGCAGGGGGCTGCACACCGGGGAGCTGTTTTTT. Encoded protein: CASRGLHTGELFF.

A remark on this clonotype: At one boundary the junction diverges from the germline segment, which might be a read error. The chain uses TRBV12-3 or TRBV12-4 and TRBJ2-4; D is ambiguous. The CDR3 contains 14 residues. In DNA form, the CDR3 reads TGTGCCAGCAGTTTGGCACTGGCCACAAACATTCAGTACTTC. Translating gives CASSLALATNIQYF.

CDR3 coding DNA: TGTGCCAGCAGGGAGAGCTATGGCTACACCTTC. Protein: CASRESYGYTF. The chain is built from TRBV7-2 and TRBJ1-2, with D unclear. The V end lost 6 bases, the J end lost 4 bases, and 6 bases lay between the germline ends. Germline CDR1 and CDR2: SGHTA and FQGNSA. The CDR3 runs 11 residues.

CDR3 coding DNA: TGTGCCAGCAGCTGGGGACAGGTCGATACGCAGTATTTT. Translating it yields CASSWGQVDTQYF. The rearrangement links TRBV5-6 to TRBJ2-3, with 8 bases aligning to TRBD1. Per germline, CDR1 SGHDT and CDR2 YYEEEE. The CDR3 is 13 residues long. V dropped 3 bases and J dropped 6; count of bases not matched to a gene: 3.

In DNA form, the CDR3 reads TGTGCCAGCAGGGGGGAAGGCAGGGCAAACTATGGCTACACCTTC. It encodes CASRGEGRANYGYTF. This chain uses TRBV12-3 or TRBV12-4 with TRBJ1-2, with D tentatively TRBD1 (5 bases). This CDR3 is built from 15 residues. V was cut by 6 bases and J by 2 bases, with 16 bases left in between.